These 12 T cell receptor beta chains came from one sample sequenced in a study of blood T cells in healthy people across ages. Next came a second PCR, run for roughly 6 to 11 cycles, which used a sample-barcoded 5' primer along with a J-beta primer mix. A single record per CDR3 protein comes from TCRdb applying MiXCR to the 5' RACE reads. The sample holds around 990,000 distinct CDR3 sequences, more than 30% seen once. Sequencing was carried out using blood. These TCRs come from a man aged 18 to 29 in good health.

The V and J genes are TRBV20-1 and TRBJ2-3; TRBD2 matches at 7 bases. The CDR3 is 15 residues long. The J segment lost 0 bases and the V segment lost 4 bases, leaving 7 bases of the junction unmatched. CDR1 is DFQATT, CDR2 SNEGSKA, per germline (reference sequence). CDR3 nucleotides: TGCAGTGCTAAACACCGGGGGGTTAGCACAGATACGCAGTATTTT. Its translation is CSAKHRGVSTDTQYF.

This clonotype has just a few counts. The chain combines TRBV20-1 with TRBJ1-1; 9 bases agree with TRBD1. There are 14 residues in the CDR3. Germline values: CDR1 DFQATT, CDR2 SNEGSKA (reference sequence). J gave up 1 base and V 8 bases, and 8 bases lay outside the gene matches. The CDR3 loop is CSTGQGLSNTEAFF. The CDR3, as DNA: TGCAGTACTGGACAGGGGCTGTCGAACACTGAAGCTTTCTTT.

In regard to this clonotype: An end of the junction does not agree with germline; a read error may underlie this. The V gene is TRBV7-2, the J gene TRBJ1-1; 8 nucleotides agree with TRBD1. The germline V gene has CDR1 SGHTA and CDR2 FQGNSA. This CDR3 is built from 14 residues. CDR3 nucleotides: TGTGCCGGCAGCTCCCAGGGGGCCAACACTGAAGCTTTCTTT. Its translation is CAGSSQGANTEAFF.

The rearrangement uses TRBV9 and TRBJ1-2; 7 bases match TRBD1. Germline assignment: CDR1 SGDLS and CDR2 YYNGEE. V trimming: 1 base; J trimming: 0 bases; junction bases outside the gene matches: 12. The CDR3 length is 18 residues. This CDR3 is CASSVFAGGSGANYGYTF. For the CDR3, the DNA is TGTGCCAGCAGCGTATTTGCAGGGGGTAGCGGGGCTAACTATGGCTACACCTTC.

V and J are TRBV2 and TRBJ2-3; 9 nucleotides align to TRBD2. The CDR3 consists of 19 residues. The V and J ends lost 7 bases and 2 bases, in that order; junction bases with no gene match: 19. Germline assignment: CDR1 SNHLY and CDR2 FYNNEI. The DNA of the CDR3 is TGTGCCAGCATGGGGAGTGATTTCCATCTAGCGGGGAACACAGATACGCAGTATTTT. This gives the protein CASMGSDFHLAGNTDTQYF.

In its sample, this clonotype was seen a few times. The chain employs TRBV6-5 and TRBJ2-3; TRBD1 matches at 8 bases. The CDR3 contains 17 residues. The V gene's germline CDR1 is MNHEY and CDR2 SVGAGI. V was clipped by 4 bases and J by 2 bases; unmatched bases: 11. The CDR3 spells CASSSTFPGGITDTQYF. The CDR3 DNA follows: TGTGCCAGCAGTTCCACGTTTCCAGGGGGCATCACAGATACGCAGTATTTT.

This chain links TRBV6-5 with TRBJ2-1; a weak D match, TRBD2 (6 bases). The DNA end lines up better with TRBJ2-7; the J call may be wrong. The CDR3 spans 15 residues. CDR1 and CDR2 from the germline V gene are MNHEY and SVGAGI. This chain's CDR3 is CASSFSGRLYNEQYF. The CDR3 DNA reads as TGTGCCAGCAGTTTTAGCGGAAGACTTTACAATGAGCAGTACTTC.

There are many counts of this clonotype. This chain uses TRBV29-1 with TRBJ2-1; D is ambiguous. The CDR3 extends over 11 amino acids. Germline V gene data show CDR1 as SQVTM and CDR2 as ANQGSEA. Trimming removed 7 bases at V and 2 bases at J, with 6 bases between. CDR3 sequence reads: CSAVTYNEQFF. DNA for the CDR3: TGCAGCGCAGTGACCTACAATGAGCAGTTCTTC.

CDR3 sequence reads: CASSPAPQEGTEAFF. CDR3 DNA: TGTGCCAGCTCGCCCGCGCCCCAAGAGGGGACTGAAGCTTTCTTT. The V gene is TRBV6-5, the J gene TRBJ1-1; weak D call: TRBD1 (5 bases). V gave up 8 bases and J gave up 5 bases, with 21 bases separating them. The CDR3 runs 15 residues. Germline CDR1 reads MNHEY; CDR2 reads SVGAGI.

The table lists this clonotype with a few counts. The chain uses TRBV29-1 and TRBJ1-2, with a possible D match to TRBD1 (5 bases). Per the germline V gene, CDR1 is SQVTM and CDR2 is ANQGSEA. This CDR3 comprises 17 residues. Trimming removed 6 bases from V and 4 bases from J, with 27 bases in between. CDR3 in amino acids: CSVPGTGNIELLYGYTF. The CDR3 DNA reads TGCAGCGTCCCAGGGACGGGGAATATTGAACTACTCTATGGCTACACCTTC. The full variable domain, its missing parts supplied by reference TRBV29-1 and TRBJ1-2, is SAVISQKPSRDICQRGTSLTIQCQVDSQVTMMFWYRQQPGQSLTLIATANQGSEATYESGFVIDKFPISRPNLTFSTLTVSNMSPEDSSIYLCSVPGTGNIELLYGYTFGSGTRLTVV.

Only a few counts were recorded for this clonotype. The chain uses TRBV20-1 and TRBJ2-6; 9 nucleotides align to TRBD1. This CDR3 has 17 residues. V trimming: 7 bases; J trimming: 1 base; junction bases outside the gene matches: 11. The V gene's germline CDR1 is DFQATT and CDR2 SNEGSKA (reference sequence). The CDR3 DNA reads as TGCAGTGTAGCTGGCAGACAGGGGGGTTCTGGGGCCAACGTCCTGACTTTC. Its translation is CSVAGRQGGSGANVLTF.

A few counts support this clonotype. This chain joins TRBV12-3 or TRBV12-4 and TRBJ1-6; TRBD1 aligns across 7 bases. This CDR3 has 14 residues. The ends lost 4 bases at V and 7 bases at J; junction bases unmatched: 4. The DNA for the CDR3 is TGTGCCAGCAGTTCGGGACAGAAGAATTCACCCCTCCACTTT. This translates into CASSSGQKNSPLHF.